The 2 T cell receptor beta chains presented below share a single source sample, sequenced in a study of a mutant IDH1 vaccine in newly diagnosed glioma. Sample time point: week 47, end of study. Vaccine doses each comprised 300 ug of mutant IDH1 20-mer peptide, with topical imiquimod. This table comes from immunoSEQ multiplex PCR, and its TCRdb copy is limited to in-frame clones, with some not included. This sample has some 49,000 clones; 76% occur once, and the top ten carry over 4.5%. These receptors lack a known antigen. This specimen was PBMCs, taken from a glioma patient whose treatment included an IDH1 peptide vaccine. These receptors originate from a middle-aged woman with glioma. Some clones in this sample may be carry-over from other donors' samples.

The table lists this clone with a few counts. The CDR3 loop is CASRGTDNSPLHF. The CDR3 DNA follows: TGTGCCAGCAGGGGGACGGATAATTCACCCCTCCACTTT. The chain has TRBV6-5 and TRBJ1-6; maybe TRBD1 (5 bases). The CDR3 sequence is 13 residues long. Germline V lookup: CDR1 MNHEY, CDR2 SVGAGI. V was trimmed by 6 bases and J by 5 bases, leaving 8 bases between them.

The chain couples TRBV11-2 to TRBJ1-1; 10 bases match TRBD1. This CDR3 is 17 amino acids long. V gave up 3 bases and J gave up 5 bases; unmatched junction bases: 12. The germline V gene has CDR1 SGHAT and CDR2 FQNNGV. The CDR3 DNA sequence: TGTGCCAGCAGCTTTGTTACACCGGGACAGGGGTTGACTGAAGCTTTCTTT. This sequence encodes CASSFVTPGQGLTEAFF.